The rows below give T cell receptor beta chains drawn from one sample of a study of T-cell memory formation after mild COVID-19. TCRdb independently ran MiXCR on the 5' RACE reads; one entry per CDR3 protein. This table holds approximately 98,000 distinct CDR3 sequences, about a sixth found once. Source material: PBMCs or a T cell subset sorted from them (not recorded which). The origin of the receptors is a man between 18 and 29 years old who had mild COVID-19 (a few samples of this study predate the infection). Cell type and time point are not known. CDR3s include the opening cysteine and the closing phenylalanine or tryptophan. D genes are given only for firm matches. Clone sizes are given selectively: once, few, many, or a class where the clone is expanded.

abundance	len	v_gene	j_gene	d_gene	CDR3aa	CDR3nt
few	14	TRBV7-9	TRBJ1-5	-	CASSTWGRGQPQHF	TGTGCCAGCAGCACCTGGGGTCGGGGCCAGCCCCAGCATTTT
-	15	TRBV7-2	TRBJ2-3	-	CASSLGTPRTDTQYF	TGTGCCAGCAGCTTAGGGACTCCCCGCACAGATACGCAGTATTTT
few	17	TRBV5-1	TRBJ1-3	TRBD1	CASSREGTANSGNTIYF	TGCGCCAGCAGCCGAGAAGGGACAGCCAACTCTGGAAACACCATATATTTT
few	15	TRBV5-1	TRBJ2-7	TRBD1	CASSLVGTGTWEQYF	TGCGCCAGCAGCTTGGTTGGGACAGGGACCTGGGAGCAGTACTTC
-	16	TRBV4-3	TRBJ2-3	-	CASSQNFEGGTDTQYF	TGCGCCAGCAGCCAAAATTTCGAAGGGGGGACAGATACGCAGTATTTT
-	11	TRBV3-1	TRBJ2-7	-	CASSTTSEQYF	TGTGCCAGCAGCACGACTTCCGAGCAGTACTTC
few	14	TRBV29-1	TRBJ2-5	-	CSVRYSKHQETQYF	TGCAGCGTTCGGTACTCCAAGCACCAAGAGACCCAGTACTTC
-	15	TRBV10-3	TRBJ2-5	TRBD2	CAISAVAGGQETQYF	TGTGCCATCAGCGCCGTAGCGGGGGGCCAAGAGACCCAGTACTTC
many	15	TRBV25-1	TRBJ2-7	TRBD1	CASSPSDRASYEQYF	TGTGCCAGCAGCCCCAGTGACAGGGCCTCCTACGAGCAGTACTTC
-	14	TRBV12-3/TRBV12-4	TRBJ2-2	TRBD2	CASRPGLEDGELFF	TGTGCCAGCAGGCCGGGACTAGAGGACGGGGAGCTGTTTTTT
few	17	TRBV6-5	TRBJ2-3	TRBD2	CASSTTRGRGREDTQYF	TGTGCCAGCAGTACCACCCGCGGGAGGGGTAGGGAAGATACGCAGTATTTT
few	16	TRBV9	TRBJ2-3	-	CASSVAGLPGTDTQYF	TGTGCCAGCAGCGTAGCGGGACTCCCCGGCACAGATACGCAGTATTTT
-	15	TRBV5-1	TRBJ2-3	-	CASSLGAGRTDTQYF	TGCGCCAGCAGCTTGGGTGCGGGCCGCACAGATACGCAGTATTTT
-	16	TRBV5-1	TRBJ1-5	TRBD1	CASVKGAKEGEQPQHF	TGCGCCAGCGTAAAGGGGGCGAAGGAGGGGGAGCAGCCCCAGCATTTT
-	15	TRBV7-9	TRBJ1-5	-	CASSLLGDGNQPQHF	TGTGCCAGCAGCTTATTGGGGGATGGCAATCAGCCCCAGCATTTT
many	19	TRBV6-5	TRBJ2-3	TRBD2	CASKRSGLAGARLTDTQYF	TGTGCCAGCAAACGAAGTGGACTAGCGGGGGCGAGGCTTACAGATACGCAGTATTTT
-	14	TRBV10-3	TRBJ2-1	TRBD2	CAISGTSGGQEQFF	TGTGCCATCAGTGGGACTAGCGGGGGGCAAGAGCAGTTCTTC
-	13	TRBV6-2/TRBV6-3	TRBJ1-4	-	CASTRDLAEKLFF	TGTGCCAGCACTCGCGACCTAGCTGAAAAACTGTTTTTT
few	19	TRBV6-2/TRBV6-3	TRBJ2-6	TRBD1	CASDPLSRGHVTGANVLTF	TGTGCCAGCGATCCCCTCTCCAGGGGGCATGTCACTGGGGCCAACGTCCTGACTTTC
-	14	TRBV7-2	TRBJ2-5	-	CASSPWGLQETQYF	TGTGCCAGCAGCCCGTGGGGACTTCAAGAGACCCAGTACTTC
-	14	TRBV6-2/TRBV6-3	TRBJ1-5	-	CASRSLQGNQPQHF	TGTGCCAGCAGATCACTACAGGGCAATCAGCCCCAGCATTTT
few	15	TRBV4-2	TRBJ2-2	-	CASSQLAKPTGELFF	TGTGCCAGCAGCCAACTAGCGAAACCCACCGGGGAGCTGTTTTTT
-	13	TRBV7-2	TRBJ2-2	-	CASSPQRPGELFF	TGTGCCAGCAGCCCGCAGAGACCCGGGGAGCTGTTTTTT
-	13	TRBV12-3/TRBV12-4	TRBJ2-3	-	CASSLGVADTQYF	TGTGCCAGCAGTTTAGGCGTGGCAGATACGCAGTATTTT
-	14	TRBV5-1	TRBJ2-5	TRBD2	CASSSVAGKETQYF	TGCGCCAGCAGCTCAGTAGCGGGGAAAGAGACCCAGTACTTC
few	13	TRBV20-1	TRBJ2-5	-	CSARRTLEETQYF	TGCAGTGCTAGACGGACCCTGGAAGAGACCCAGTACTTC
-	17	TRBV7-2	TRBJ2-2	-	CASSLLGSFANTGELFF	TGTGCCAGCAGCTTATTGGGCAGCTTCGCGAACACCGGGGAGCTGTTTTTT
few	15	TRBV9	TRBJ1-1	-	CASSVVGAMNTEAFF	TGTGCCAGCAGCGTAGTCGGGGCTATGAACACTGAAGCTTTCTTT
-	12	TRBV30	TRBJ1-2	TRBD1	CAWGTGGAGYTF	TGTGCCTGGGGAACAGGGGGCGCGGGCTACACCTTC
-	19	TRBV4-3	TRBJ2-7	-	CASSQDLPLGGTVSYEQYF	TGCGCCAGCAGCCAAGATTTGCCACTTGGTGGGACCGTCTCCTACGAGCAGTACTTC
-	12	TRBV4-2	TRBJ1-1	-	CASSQVQGKAFF	TGTGCCAGCAGCCAAGTGCAGGGAAAAGCTTTCTTT
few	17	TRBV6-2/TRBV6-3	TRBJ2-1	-	CASLEAGARSLGNEQFF	TGTGCCAGTTTGGAGGCGGGGGCCCGTTCCCTGGGCAATGAGCAGTTCTTC
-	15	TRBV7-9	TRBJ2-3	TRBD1	CASSWGQGPSDTQYF	TGTGCCAGCAGCTGGGGACAGGGCCCGTCAGATACGCAGTATTTT
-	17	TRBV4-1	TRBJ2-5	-	CASSQRPRGGGLETQYF	TGCGCCAGCAGCCAAAGGCCGCGGGGCGGGGGCCTAGAGACCCAGTACTTC
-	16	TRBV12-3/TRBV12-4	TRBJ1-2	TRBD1	CASSASGRGRTYGYTF	TGTGCCAGCAGTGCCTCGGGCAGGGGGCGTACCTATGGCTACACCTTC
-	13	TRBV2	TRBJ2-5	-	CASSGDYQETQYF	TGTGCCAGCAGTGGGGACTACCAAGAGACCCAGTACTTC
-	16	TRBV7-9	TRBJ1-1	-	CASSLSGGSGGTEAFF	TGTGCCAGCAGCTTAAGTGGAGGCAGCGGGGGAACTGAAGCTTTCTTT
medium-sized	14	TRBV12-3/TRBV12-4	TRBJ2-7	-	CASSLGQDLYEQYF	TGTGCCAGCAGTTTGGGGCAGGACTTATACGAGCAGTACTTC
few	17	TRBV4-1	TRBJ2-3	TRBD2	CASSPHDLAGGGDTQYF	TGCGCCAGCAGCCCCCATGACTTGGCGGGGGGGGGAGATACGCAGTATTTT
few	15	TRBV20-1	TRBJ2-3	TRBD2	CSARGGTTYTDTQYF	TGCAGTGCTAGAGGTGGGACTACCTACACAGATACGCAGTATTTT
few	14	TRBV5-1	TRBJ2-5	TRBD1	CASSTGQNKETQYF	TGCGCCAGCAGCACGGGACAGAACAAAGAGACCCAGTACTTC
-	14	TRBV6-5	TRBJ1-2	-	CASSTRQVPYGYTF	TGTGCCAGCAGTACCCGACAGGTGCCCTATGGCTACACCTTC
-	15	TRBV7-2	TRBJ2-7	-	CASSLEPQAPYEQYF	TGTGCCAGCAGCTTAGAACCACAGGCACCCTACGAGCAGTACTTC
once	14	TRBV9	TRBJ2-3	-	CASSSGLSTDTQYF	TGTGCCAGCAGCTCCGGACTTAGCACAGATACGCAGTATTTT
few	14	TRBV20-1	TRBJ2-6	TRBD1	CSGTGGPGANVLTF	TGCAGTGGGACAGGGGGACCTGGGGCCAACGTCCTGACTTTC
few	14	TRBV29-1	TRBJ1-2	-	CSVHHLGGTYGYTF	TGCAGCGTCCACCACTTAGGGGGGACCTATGGCTACACCTTC
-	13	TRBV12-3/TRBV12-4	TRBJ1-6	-	CASCNLINSPLHF	TGTGCCAGCTGTAACTTGATCAATTCACCCCTCCACTTT